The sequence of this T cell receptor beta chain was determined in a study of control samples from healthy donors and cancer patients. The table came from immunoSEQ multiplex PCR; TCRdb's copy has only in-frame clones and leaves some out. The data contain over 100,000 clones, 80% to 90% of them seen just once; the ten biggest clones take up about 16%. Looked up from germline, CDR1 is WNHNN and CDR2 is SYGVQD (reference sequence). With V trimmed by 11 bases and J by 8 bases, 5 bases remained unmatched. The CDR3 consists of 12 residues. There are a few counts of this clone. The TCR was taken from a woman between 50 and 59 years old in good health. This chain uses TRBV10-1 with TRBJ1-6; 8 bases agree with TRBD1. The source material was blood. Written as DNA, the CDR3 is TGCGCCGGTGGACAGGGATATTCACCCCTCCACTTT. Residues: CAGGQGYSPLHF.